Following are 10 T cell receptor beta chains from one sample sequenced in a study of Graves' ophthalmopathy and Graves' hyperthyroidism. Researchers took RNA transcripts and amplified TCR beta CDR3 regions from them. The workflow started with a first-round RT-PCR run with HTBI primers and then moved on to a second-round multiplex PCR. TCRdb reanalysed the multiplex PCR reads using MiXCR and keeps one entry per CDR3 protein. This table holds around 1,200,000 distinct CDR3 sequences, 35% to 40% found once. The material sequenced was peripheral blood or thyroid tissue (not recorded which). Receptor source: an adult man with Graves' hyperthyroidism.

Concerning this clonotype: A much bigger clone sits one base away, suggesting this may be a read error. The DNA for the CDR3 is TGCAGTGCGCCCGCCGCCGTCTCCTACGAGCGGTACTTC. Translating it yields CSAPAAVSYERYF. This chain uses TRBV20-1 with TRBJ2-7; unclear D gene. The CDR3 consists of 13 residues. Germline CDR1 reads DFQATT; CDR2 reads SNEGSKA (reference sequence).

This clonotype was recorded at least ten times. This chain links TRBV20-1 with TRBJ2-7; D gene unclear. V lost 6 bases and J 2 bases, leaving 17 bases between the germline ends. In germline, CDR1 is DFQATT, CDR2 SNEGSKA (reference sequence). This CDR3 is 14 amino acids long. The CDR3 bases are TGCAGTGCCCCCGACCGAGCGCGGACCTACGAGCAGTACTTC. Amino acids: CSAPDRARTYEQYF.

The chain couples TRBV5-1 to TRBJ2-7; 11 bases agree with TRBD1. Unmatched junction bases numbered 8, after V lost 5 bases and J lost 7 bases. The length of the CDR3 is 14 residues. Germline CDR1 reads SGHRS; CDR2 reads YFSETQ. The CDR3 region has the DNA TGCGCCAGCAGTTTCATGGGACAGGGGGTTGAGCAGTACTTC. This translates into CASSFMGQGVEQYF.

This clonotype was seen at least ten times. The chain combines TRBV19 with TRBJ1-1; D perhaps matches TRBD1 (6 bases). Deletions cut 4 bases from V and 1 base from J, with 10 bases between. The CDR3 has 14 amino acids. The germline V gene encodes CDR1 LNHDA and CDR2 SQIVND (reference sequence). This chain's CDR3 is CASSTGQKNTEAFF. For the CDR3, the DNA is TGTGCCAGTAGTACCGGACAGAAGAACACTGAAGCTTTCTTT. Variable domain in full (rest from reference TRBV19 and TRBJ1-1): DGGITQSPKYLFRKEGQNVTLSCEQNLNHDAMYWYRQDPGQGLRLIYYSQIVNDFQKGDIAEGYSVSREKKESFPLTVTSAQKNPTAFYLCASSTGQKNTEAFFGQGTRLTVV.

Only a few counts were recorded for this clonotype. CDR3 nucleotide sequence: TGTGCCAGCAGTTCGACAGTTGATAGCAATCAGCCCCAGCATTTT. Translation gives CASSSTVDSNQPQHF. The chain combines TRBV6-5 with TRBJ1-5; possible D gene TRBD1, 5 bases. The CDR3 runs to 15 residues. Germline V gene sequence: CDR1 MNHEY, CDR2 SVGAGI. Trimming cost V 4 bases and J 0 bases, with 10 bases left between them.

This clonotype appeared many times. The junction departs from germline at one end; a sequencing error may be responsible. This chain links TRBV9 with TRBJ1-3; possible D gene TRBD1, 6 bases. This CDR3 has 15 amino acids. CDR1 and CDR2 (germline): SGDLS, YYNGEE. CDR3 region: CASSVVGGPGNTIYF. CDR3 in DNA: TGTGCCAGCAGCGTAGTGGGGGGGCCTGGAAATACCATATATTTT.

Only a few counts were recorded for this clonotype. The genes are TRBV7-8 and TRBJ2-7; 10 bases align to TRBD2. This CDR3 has 15 residues. J gave up 5 bases and V 3 bases, and 7 bases lay outside the gene matches. Per germline, CDR1 SGHVS and CDR2 FQNEAQ. DNA for the CDR3: TGTGCCAGCAGCTTTGGAGCGGGAGGGAGGGACGAGCAGTACTTC. It specifies CASSFGAGGRDEQYF. The variable domain in full, with the rest retrieved from reference TRBV7-8 and TRBJ2-7, is GAGVSQSPRYKVAKRGQDVALRCDPISGHVSLFWYQQALGQGPEFLTYFQNEAQLDKSGLPSDRFFAERPEGSVSTLKIQRTQQEDSAVYLCASSFGAGGRDEQYFGPGTRLTVT.

There are a few counts of this clonotype. The chain couples TRBV5-1 to TRBJ2-5; 8 bases align to TRBD2. The CDR3 contains 13 residues. Trimming cost V 7 bases and J 5 bases; bases outside gene matches: 7. The V gene's germline CDR1 is SGHRS and CDR2 YFSETQ. CDR3 DNA: TGCGCCAGCCGGGAGGGCGATGGGGAGACCCAGTACTTC. Amino acid sequence: CASREGDGETQYF. The complete variable domain, with remaining parts taken from reference TRBV5-1 and TRBJ2-5, reads KAGVTQTPRYLIKTRGQQVTLSCSPISGHRSVSWYQQTPGQGLQFLFEYFSETQRNKGNFPGRFSGRQFSNSRSEMNVSTLELGDSALYLCASREGDGETQYFGPGTRLLVL.

This clonotype was detected only a few times. The chain is built from TRBV28 and TRBJ1-5; D ambiguous. V lost 7 bases, J lost 3 bases, and 10 bases lay in between. This CDR3 region has 13 residues. CDR1 MDHEN and CDR2 SYDVKM come from the germline V gene. CDR3 protein: CASKPGYNQPQHF. Here the CDR3 DNA reads TGTGCCAGCAAACCTGGTTACAATCAGCCCCAGCATTTT.

The count of this clonotype is one. The chain uses TRBV2 and TRBJ2-7; the match to TRBD2 covers 9 bases. With 5 bases clipped from V and 6 bases from J, the junction kept 8 bases outside the gene matches. The CDR3 contains 14 residues. From germline, CDR1 is SNHLY and CDR2 FYNNEI. This CDR3 is CASSPSGALREQYF. CDR3 in DNA: TGTGCCAGCAGTCCTAGCGGGGCCCTTCGCGAGCAGTACTTC.